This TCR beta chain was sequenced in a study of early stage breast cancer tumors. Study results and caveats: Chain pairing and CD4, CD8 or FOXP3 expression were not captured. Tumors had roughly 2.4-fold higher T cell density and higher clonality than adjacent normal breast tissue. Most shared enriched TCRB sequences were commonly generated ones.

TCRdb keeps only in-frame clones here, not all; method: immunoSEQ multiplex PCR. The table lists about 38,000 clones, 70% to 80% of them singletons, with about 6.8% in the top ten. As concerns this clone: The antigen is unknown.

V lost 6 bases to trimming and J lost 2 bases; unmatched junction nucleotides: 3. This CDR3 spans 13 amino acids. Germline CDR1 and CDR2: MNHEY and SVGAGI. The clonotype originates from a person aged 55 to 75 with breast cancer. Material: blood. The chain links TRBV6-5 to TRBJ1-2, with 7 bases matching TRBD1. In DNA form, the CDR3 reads TGTGCCAGCAGGACGGGACAGAACTATGGCTACACCTTC. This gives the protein CASRTGQNYGYTF.